The following is a T cell receptor beta chain sequence with its context. Its cognate antigen is unknown. The junction had 8 bases not matched to a gene; V was cut back by 2 bases and J by 3 bases. Germline loops: CDR1 LGHNA, CDR2 YSLEER. The length of the CDR3 is 17 residues. Sequenced by immunoSEQ multiplex PCR; TCRdb stores in-frame clones only, minus some. The sample carries under 140,000 clones, roughly nine tenths recorded once. These data are taken from a study of cytomegalovirus exposure and HLA in healthy donors. General observations from the study: The listing of some 170 TCR beta chains classed them as cytomegalovirus-associated. In vitro, three CMV-associated chains proved specific for CMV antigens. Accounts indicate the classifier identified cytomegalovirus status with strong specificity and sensitivity.

Sequences were obtained from PBMCs. This receptor was taken from a woman between 18 and 29 years old in good health and CMV-seronegative. The V and J genes are TRBV4-3 and TRBJ2-1, with 9 bases identical to TRBD1. CDR3 bases: TGCGCCAGCAGCCAATCTTATCGGGACAGGGACTACAATGAGCAGTTCTTC. This translates into CASSQSYRDRDYNEQFF.